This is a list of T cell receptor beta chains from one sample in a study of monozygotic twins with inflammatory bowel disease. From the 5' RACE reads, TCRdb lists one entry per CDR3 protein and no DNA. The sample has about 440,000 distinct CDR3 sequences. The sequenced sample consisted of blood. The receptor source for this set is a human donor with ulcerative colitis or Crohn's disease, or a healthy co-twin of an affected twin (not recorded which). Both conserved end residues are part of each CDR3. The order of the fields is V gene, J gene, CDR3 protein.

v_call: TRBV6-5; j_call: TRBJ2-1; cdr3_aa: CASSRLVNTYNEQFF
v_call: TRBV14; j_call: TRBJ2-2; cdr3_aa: CASSRNVDTGELFF
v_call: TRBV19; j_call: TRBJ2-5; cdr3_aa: CASSSPGQNDQETQYF
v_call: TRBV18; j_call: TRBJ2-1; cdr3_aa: CASSPAGWAYNEQFF
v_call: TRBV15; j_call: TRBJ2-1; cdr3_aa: CATSLNPISQGSRNEQFF
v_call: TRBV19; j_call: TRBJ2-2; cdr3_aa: CASRVGTLGELFF
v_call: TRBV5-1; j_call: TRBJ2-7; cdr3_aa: CASSLPMTAGLAEQYF
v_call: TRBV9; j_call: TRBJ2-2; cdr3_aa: CASSARGIRGRNTGELFF
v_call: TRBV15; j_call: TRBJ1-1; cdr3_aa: CATSRDRTGIMNTEAFF
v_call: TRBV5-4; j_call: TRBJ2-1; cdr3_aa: CASSLGGGEIVDEQFF
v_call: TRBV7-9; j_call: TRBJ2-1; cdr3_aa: CASPLGADYNEQFF
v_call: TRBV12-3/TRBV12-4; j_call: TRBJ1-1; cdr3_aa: CASSGSDTEAFF